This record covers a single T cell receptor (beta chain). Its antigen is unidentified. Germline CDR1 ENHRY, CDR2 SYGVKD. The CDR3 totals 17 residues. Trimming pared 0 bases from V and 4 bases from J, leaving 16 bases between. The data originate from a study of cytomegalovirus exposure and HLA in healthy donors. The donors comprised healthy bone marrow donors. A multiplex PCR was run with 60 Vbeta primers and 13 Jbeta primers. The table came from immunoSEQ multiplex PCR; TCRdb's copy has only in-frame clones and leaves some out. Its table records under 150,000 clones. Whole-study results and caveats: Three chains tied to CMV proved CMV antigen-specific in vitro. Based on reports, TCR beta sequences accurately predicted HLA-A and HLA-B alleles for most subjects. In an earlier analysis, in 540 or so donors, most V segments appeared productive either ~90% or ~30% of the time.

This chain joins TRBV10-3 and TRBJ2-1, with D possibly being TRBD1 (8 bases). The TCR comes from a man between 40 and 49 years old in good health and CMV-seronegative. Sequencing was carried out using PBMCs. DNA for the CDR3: TGTGCCATCAGTGAGTCGGGGGGGGGACAGGTTTACAATGAGCAGTTCTTC. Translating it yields CAISESGGGQVYNEQFF.